Listed below are T cell receptor beta chains from one sample, sequenced in a study of beta chain features in type 1 diabetes. Using immunoSEQ multiplex PCR, the repertoire was profiled, and TCRdb retains in-frame clones only, with some absent. The data contain approximately 380,000 clones, over 13% of them seen just once; the ten biggest clones take up roughly 0.017%. The sequencing sample was made of naive CD4+ T cells from blood. All receptors come from a woman under 30 in good health. Both conserved end residues are part of each CDR3. The order of the fields is clone size, J gene, D gene, V gene, CDR3 DNA, CDR3 protein. A D gene is named only where the DNA matches it firmly. Not all rows give a size; the values are once, few, many and, for expanded clones, a class.

few TRBJ2-5 TRBD2 TRBV30 TGTGCCTGGAGAACCCACGCGGGAGGGCAAGAGACCCAGTACTTC CAWRTHAGGQETQYF
few TRBJ2-6 TRBD1 TRBV9 TGTGCCAGCAGCGTACGTAGCGGACAGGGTACGACTGGGGCCAACGTCCTGACTTTC CASSVRSGQGTTGANVLTF
few TRBJ1-1 - TRBV30 TGTGCCTGGAGTCCGGGACAACCGAACACTGAAGCTTTCTTT CAWSPGQPNTEAFF
- TRBJ1-2 TRBD1 TRBV19 TGTGCCACCGGCCCCGGGACAGGTCTCCAATCTAACTATGGCTACACCTTC CATGPGTGLQSNYGYTF
- TRBJ2-7 - TRBV7-2 TGTGCCAGCAGCTTCGGAGGGTTCTCCTACGAGCAGTACTTC CASSFGGFSYEQYF
few TRBJ2-7 TRBD1 TRBV27 TGTGCCAGCAGCATTGGACAGGGCGGCGAGCAGTACTTC CASSIGQGGEQYF
few TRBJ2-2 TRBD2 TRBV28 TGTGCCAGCGGCAGGACTAGCGGGAGCGCCGGGGAGCTGTTTTTT CASGRTSGSAGELFF
- TRBJ2-6 - TRBV7-6 TGTGCCAGCAGCTTAATGCTGAAGGGGTCTGGGGCCAACGTCCTGACTTTC CASSLMLKGSGANVLTF
few TRBJ2-7 - TRBV25-1 TGTGCCAGCAGTGTAGAACTTAGCTCCTACGAGCAGTACTTC CASSVELSSYEQYF
- TRBJ2-1 - TRBV5-1 TGCGCCAGCAGCTTGGCCACCGGGGTAAACCCCTACAATGAGCAGTTCTTC CASSLATGVNPYNEQFF
- TRBJ2-7 - TRBV28 TGTGCCAGCAGCGGACAGTTCTCCTACGAGCAGTACTTC CASSGQFSYEQYF
few TRBJ1-5 - TRBV5-6 TGTGCCAGCAGCTTGGCCGTGGCAGGGTATCAGCCCCAGCATTTT CASSLAVAGYQPQHF
- TRBJ2-5 - TRBV5-4 TGTGCCAGCAGCCTACACGGGGTGGAGACCCAGTACTTC CASSLHGVETQYF
few TRBJ1-3 - TRBV7-2 TGTGCCAGCAGCTCCTCTCCTGGAAACACCATATATTTT CASSSSPGNTIYF
- TRBJ2-7 TRBD1 TRBV6-5 TGTGCCAGCAGTCCTTTCCGGGACAGGGACTACGAGCAGTACTTC CASSPFRDRDYEQYF
few TRBJ1-5 - TRBV30 TGTGCCTGGAGCGAACCGGGAGCGCTATTCGGGCCCCAGCATTTT CAWSEPGALFGPQHF
- TRBJ2-2 - TRBV28 TGTGCCAGCAGACGTGCTAGCGAAACCGGGGAGCTGTTTTTT CASRRASETGELFF
few TRBJ1-2 - TRBV28 TGTGCCAGCAGTTCGGGAGATGGGCTTCTCGGCTACACCTTC CASSSGDGLLGYTF
- TRBJ2-1 TRBD2 TRBV18 TGTGCCAGCTCACCGGGGCTAGCGGGATTCAATGAGCAGTTCTTC CASSPGLAGFNEQFF
few TRBJ2-7 - TRBV7-9 TGTGCCAGCAGCTTACTGAACGGGGGCTACGAGCAGTACTTC CASSLLNGGYEQYF
- TRBJ2-5 - TRBV7-7 TGTGCCAGCAGCGCGGTGGGTGAGACCCAGTACTTC CASSAVGETQYF
- TRBJ2-5 TRBD2 TRBV9 TGTGCCAGCAGTAGGACTAGCGGGAAAGAGACCCAGTACTTC CASSRTSGKETQYF
- TRBJ2-7 TRBD2 TRBV29-1 TGCAGCGTTGTAGCGGGAGTCTACGAGCAGTACTTC CSVVAGVYEQYF
few TRBJ2-1 - TRBV30 TGTGCCTGGGGGCGCAGGTTCTACAATGAGCAGTTCTTC CAWGRRFYNEQFF
- TRBJ2-4 TRBD2 TRBV28 TGTGCCAGCATTGCGGGAGGTCCCAAAAACATTCAGTACTTC CASIAGGPKNIQYF
- TRBJ2-1 - TRBV20-1 TGCAGTGCTACGGGTGGGGGCGAGCAGTTCTTC CSATGGGEQFF
- TRBJ1-1 - TRBV9 TGTGCCAGCAGCGCCCAGGTTGGGTCTGAAGCTTTCTTT CASSAQVGSEAFF
- TRBJ1-5 - TRBV2 TGTGCCAGCAGTGTTGAGGCAGGGGGCAATCAGCCCCAGCATTTT CASSVEAGGNQPQHF
few TRBJ2-5 TRBD2 TRBV7-2 TGTGCCAGCAGCCCCGAGCTAGCGGGAGTAATCGAGACCCAGTACTTC CASSPELAGVIETQYF
- TRBJ2-7 TRBD1 TRBV15 TGTGCCACCAGCAGCGGACAGGGTCTATCCTACGAGCAGTACTTC CATSSGQGLSYEQYF
few TRBJ2-2 TRBD1 TRBV19 TGTGCCAGCAGGGGACAGGGGGTAACCGGGGAGCTGTTTTTT CASRGQGVTGELFF
- TRBJ2-5 TRBD2 TRBV7-9 TGTGCCAGCAGCCGGTTGGGGACTAGCGAAGAGACCCAGTACTTC CASSRLGTSEETQYF
few TRBJ2-7 TRBD2 TRBV5-6 TGTGCCAGCAGCTTCCCGGGACTAGCGGTGTACGAGCAGTACTTC CASSFPGLAVYEQYF
- TRBJ2-1 - TRBV5-1 TGCGCCAGCAGCTTGGAGGTACAGATGTACAATGAGCAGTTCTTC CASSLEVQMYNEQFF
- TRBJ1-1 - TRBV19 TGTGCCAGTAGTGTGACGACGGGAACTGAAGCTTTCTTT CASSVTTGTEAFF
- TRBJ2-2 - TRBV7-2 TGTGCCAGCAGCTTTCTCGGGAACACCGGGGAGCTGTTTTTT CASSFLGNTGELFF
- TRBJ2-1 - TRBV11-3 TGTGCCAGCAGCTCCCCGTGGGGGGGCGATTCCAATGAGCAGTTCTTC CASSSPWGGDSNEQFF
- TRBJ1-5 TRBD1 TRBV27 TGTGCCAGCAGCCCAAAACATGACAGGGATGATCAGCCCCAGCATTTT CASSPKHDRDDQPQHF
few TRBJ1-2 TRBD1 TRBV25-1 TGTGCCAGCAGTGAATGGGGACAGGGATACCGGCTCACCTTC CASSEWGQGYRLTF
- TRBJ2-5 TRBD1 TRBV11-3 TGTGCCAGCAGCTTAGGGAGGACAGGCGCTTGGGAGACCCAGTACTTC CASSLGRTGAWETQYF
few TRBJ1-5 - TRBV30 TGTGCCTGGAGTGCGGGGAGGGTCAATCAGCCCCAGCATTTT CAWSAGRVNQPQHF
- TRBJ2-4 TRBD1 TRBV5-1 TGCGCCAGCGAAACCGGGACAGGGCGCAAAAACATTCAGTACTTC CASETGTGRKNIQYF
- TRBJ2-7 TRBD1 TRBV19 TGTGCCAGTAGTACGGACAGGGACCCCTACGAGCAGTACTTC CASSTDRDPYEQYF
few TRBJ2-7 TRBD2 TRBV4-2 TGTGCCAGCAGCCAAGAAGTTGGGACTATCTACGAGCAGTACTTC CASSQEVGTIYEQYF
- TRBJ2-1 TRBD2 TRBV11-2 TGTGCCAGCAGCCCACCGGCGGGAGGGCCCCGCAATGAGCAGTTCTTC CASSPPAGGPRNEQFF
- TRBJ2-7 TRBD2 TRBV5-4 TGTGCCAGCAGCTCTCCCGGACTAGCGGCCCTCTCCTACGAGCAGTACTTC CASSSPGLAALSYEQYF
few TRBJ2-6 TRBD2 TRBV30 TGTGCCCGCGATCGGGGGGGAGGCTTCTCTGGGGCCAACGTCCTGACTTTC CARDRGGGFSGANVLTF
few TRBJ2-1 TRBD2 TRBV20-1 TGCAGTGCTAGGCGGGGGGTTGAGCAGTTCTTC CSARRGVEQFF